The TCR beta chain described here comes from a study of shared clonotypes between healthy human individuals. The CDR3 is 13 residues long. Trimming stripped 3 bases from V and 6 bases from J, with 12 bases between. Germline CDR1 is LNHDA and CDR2 is SQIVND (reference sequence). TCRdb keeps only in-frame clones here, not all; method: immunoSEQ multiplex PCR. Here the sample spans around 1,900,000 clones, just over 90% being singletons. CD45RO-negative CD8 cells positively selected for CCR7 made up the naive population, which excluded terminally differentiated effector memory CD45RA+ cells. The chain recombines TRBV19 with TRBJ2-7, with D possibly TRBD2 on 7 matching bases. The receptor's source is a man younger than 35 in good health. Some clones in this sample may be carry-over from other donors' samples. Sequencing input: naive CD8+ T cells from PBMCs. CDR3 region: CASSIVGGGEQYF. CDR3 nucleotides: TGTGCCAGTAGTATTGTGGGAGGGGGCGAGCAGTACTTC. Together with reference TRBV19 and TRBJ2-7, the CDR3 gives the full variable domain: DGGITQSPKYLFRKEGQNVTLSCEQNLNHDAMYWYRQDPGQGLRLIYYSQIVNDFQKGDIAEGYSVSREKKESFPLTVTSAQKNPTAFYLCASSIVGGGEQYFGPGTRLTVT.